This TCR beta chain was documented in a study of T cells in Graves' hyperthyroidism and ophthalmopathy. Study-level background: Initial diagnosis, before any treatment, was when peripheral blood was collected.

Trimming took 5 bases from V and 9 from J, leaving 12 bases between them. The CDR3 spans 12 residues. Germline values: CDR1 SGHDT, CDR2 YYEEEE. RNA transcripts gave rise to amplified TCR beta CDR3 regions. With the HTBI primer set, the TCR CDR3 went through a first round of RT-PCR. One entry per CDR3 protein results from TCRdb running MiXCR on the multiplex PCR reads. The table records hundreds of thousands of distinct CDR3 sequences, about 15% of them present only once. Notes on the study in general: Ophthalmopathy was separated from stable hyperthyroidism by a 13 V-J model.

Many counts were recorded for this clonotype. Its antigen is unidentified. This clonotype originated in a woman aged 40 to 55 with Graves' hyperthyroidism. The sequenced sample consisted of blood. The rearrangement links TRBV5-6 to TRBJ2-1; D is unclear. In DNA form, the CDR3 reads TGTGCCAGCAGAGGTAGGACGGCTGAGCAGTTCTTC. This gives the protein CASRGRTAEQFF.